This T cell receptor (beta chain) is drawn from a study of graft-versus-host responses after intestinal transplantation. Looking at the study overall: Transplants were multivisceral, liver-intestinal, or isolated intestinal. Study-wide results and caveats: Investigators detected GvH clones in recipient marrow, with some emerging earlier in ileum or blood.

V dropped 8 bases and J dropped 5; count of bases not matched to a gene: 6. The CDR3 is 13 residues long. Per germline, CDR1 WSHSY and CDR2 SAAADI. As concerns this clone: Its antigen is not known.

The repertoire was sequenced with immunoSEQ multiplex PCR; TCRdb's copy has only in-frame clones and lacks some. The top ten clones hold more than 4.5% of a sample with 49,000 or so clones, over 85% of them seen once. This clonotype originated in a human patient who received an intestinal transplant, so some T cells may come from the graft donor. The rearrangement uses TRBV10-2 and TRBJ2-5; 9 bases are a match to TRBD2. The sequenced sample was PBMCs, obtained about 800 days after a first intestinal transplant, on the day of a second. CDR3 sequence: CASLGLAAETQYF. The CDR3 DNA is TGCGCCAGCTTGGGACTAGCTGCCGAGACCCAGTACTTC.